A single T cell receptor beta chain is shown here with its context. Profiling relied on immunoSEQ multiplex PCR, and the TCRdb table lists in-frame clones only, not all of them. The repertoire holds 550,000 to 800,000 clones, with less than 95% as singletons. This sample was included in a study of shared clonotypes between healthy human individuals. Germline CDR1 is SGHNT and CDR2 is YYREEE (reference sequence). After removal of 4 bases from V and 4 bases from J, the junction contained 7 bases not matched to a gene. The CDR3 is 15 residues long. The chain employs TRBV5-4 and TRBJ1-4, with TRBD1 identical over 7 bases. Sequences were obtained from memory CD8+ T cells from PBMCs. Subset here: CD45RO+ cells pooled with CCR7-negative TemRA cells. The origin of this receptor is a young man in good health. Some clones in this sample may be carry-over from other donors' samples. In DNA form, the CDR3 reads TGTGCCAGCAGCCCCGACAGGGCCGTTAATGAAAAACTGTTTTTT. Its translation is CASSPDRAVNEKLFF.